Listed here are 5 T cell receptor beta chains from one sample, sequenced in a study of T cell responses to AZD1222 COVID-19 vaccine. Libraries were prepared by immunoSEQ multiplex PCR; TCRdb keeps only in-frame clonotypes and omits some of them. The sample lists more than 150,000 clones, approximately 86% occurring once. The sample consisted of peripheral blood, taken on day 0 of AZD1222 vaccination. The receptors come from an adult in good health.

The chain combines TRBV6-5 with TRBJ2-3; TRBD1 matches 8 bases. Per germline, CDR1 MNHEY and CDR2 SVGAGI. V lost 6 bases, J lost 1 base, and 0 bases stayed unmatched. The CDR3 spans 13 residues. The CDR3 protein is CASRQGGTDTQYF. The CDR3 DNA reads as TGTGCCAGCAGACAGGGGGGCACAGATACGCAGTATTTT.

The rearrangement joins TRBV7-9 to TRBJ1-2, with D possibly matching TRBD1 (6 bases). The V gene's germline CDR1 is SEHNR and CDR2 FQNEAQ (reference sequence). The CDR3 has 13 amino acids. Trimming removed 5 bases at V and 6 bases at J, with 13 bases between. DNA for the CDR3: TGTGCCAGCAGCCTGGGGGCGGGGAATGGCTACACCTTC. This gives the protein CASSLGAGNGYTF.

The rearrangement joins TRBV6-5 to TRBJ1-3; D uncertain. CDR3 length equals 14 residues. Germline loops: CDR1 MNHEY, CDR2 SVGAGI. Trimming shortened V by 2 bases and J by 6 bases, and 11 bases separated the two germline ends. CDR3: CASSYEGTANTIYF. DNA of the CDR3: TGTGCCAGCAGTTACGAGGGTACGGCAAACACCATATATTTT.

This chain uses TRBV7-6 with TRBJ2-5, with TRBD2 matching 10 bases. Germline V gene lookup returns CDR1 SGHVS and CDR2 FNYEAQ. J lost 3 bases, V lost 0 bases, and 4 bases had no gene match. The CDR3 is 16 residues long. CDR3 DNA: TGTGCCAGCAGCTTAGCGCGGCTAGCGGGAGAAGAGACCCAGTACTTC. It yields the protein CASSLARLAGEETQYF.

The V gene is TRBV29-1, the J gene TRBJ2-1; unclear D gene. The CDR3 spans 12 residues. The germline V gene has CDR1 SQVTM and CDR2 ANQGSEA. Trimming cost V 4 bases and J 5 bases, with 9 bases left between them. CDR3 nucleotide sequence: TGCAGCGTTGCCACCTCTCACAATGAGCAGTTCTTC. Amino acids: CSVATSHNEQFF.